This TCR beta chain derives from a study of cytomegalovirus exposure and HLA in healthy donors. Study-level background: T cells numbering about 179 million yielded some 100 million unique TCR beta sequences in an earlier analysis. Roughly 80% of 398 genotyped donors fell in the Caucasian-associated ancestry cluster. Broader study findings: Later analysis associated a missense DCLRE1C variant with TCR beta V- and J-gene trimming.

On this clone itself: Its antigen is undetermined.

The PCR ran on 60 Vbeta and 13 Jbeta primers. Sequencing used immunoSEQ multiplex PCR; TCRdb keeps in-frame clones, though not all of them. This table holds 210,000 or so clones, under 90% found once. This CDR3 is 15 amino acids long. Germline loops: CDR1 MDHEN, CDR2 SYDVKM. V lost 4 bases to trimming and J lost 0 bases; unmatched junction nucleotides: 4. The receptor's source is a human donor in good health. This chain connects TRBV28 to TRBJ2-7; 9 bases fit TRBD2. Source material: PBMCs. CDR3 bases: TGTGCCAGCAGTTCCTCTAGCGGGGTCTCCTACGAGCAGTACTTC. Amino acid sequence: CASSSSSGVSYEQYF.